This T cell receptor (beta chain) was sequenced during a study of metastatic and nonmetastatic thyroid tumors. The germline V gene encodes CDR1 LNHDA and CDR2 SQIVND (reference sequence). This CDR3 contains 13 residues. TCRdb reassembled clones from the PCR reads with MiXCR. Of around 28,000 clones in the sample, around 4% were seen once. Patients underwent thyroid surgery, and none had received any treatment before it. This clone was recorded at least ten times. A read error may explain this, as a much larger clone is one base away. The identical CDR3 is also encoded by other nucleotide sequences in the sample.

V is TRBV19 and J is TRBJ2-5, with D uncertain. Sequences were obtained from blood. The clonotype was recovered from a male donor with papillary thyroid cancer or a benign thyroid nodule (not recorded which). Some clones in this sample may be carry-over from other donors' samples. The CDR3 DNA sequence: TGCGCCAGTAGTTCGGGCCCAAAGGGGACCCAGTACTTC. It translates to CASSSGPKGTQYF. Variable domain in full (rest from reference TRBV19 and TRBJ2-5): DGGITQSPKYLFRKEGQNVTLSCEQNLNHDAMYWYRQDPGQGLRLIYYSQIVNDFQKGDIAEGYSVSREKKESFPLTVTSAQKNPTAFYLCASSSGPKGTQYFGPGTRLLVL.